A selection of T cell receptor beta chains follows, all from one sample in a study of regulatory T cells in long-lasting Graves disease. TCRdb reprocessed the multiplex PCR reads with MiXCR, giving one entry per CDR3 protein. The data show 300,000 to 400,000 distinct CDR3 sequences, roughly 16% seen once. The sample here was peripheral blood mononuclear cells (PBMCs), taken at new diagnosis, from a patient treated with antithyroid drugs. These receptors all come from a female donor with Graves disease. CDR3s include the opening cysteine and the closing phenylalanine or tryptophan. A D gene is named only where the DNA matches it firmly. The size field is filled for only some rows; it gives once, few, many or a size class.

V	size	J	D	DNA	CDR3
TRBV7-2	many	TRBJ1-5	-	TGCGCCAGCAGCCAAGGTATAGGGGCAATCAATCAGCCCCAGCATTTT	CASSQGIGAINQPQHF
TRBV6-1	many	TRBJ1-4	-	TGTGCCAGCGGTCGAGGGGAAAAACTGTTTTTT	CASGRGEKLFF
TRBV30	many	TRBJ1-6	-	TGTGCCTGGCAACCGGGAAGATCTAATTCACCCCTCCACTTT	CAWQPGRSNSPLHF
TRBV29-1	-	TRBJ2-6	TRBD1	TGCAGCGTTGAAGAGTGGGACAGGGGCTTTGGGGCCAACGTCCTGACTTTC	CSVEEWDRGFGANVLTF
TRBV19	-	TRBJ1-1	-	TGTGCCAGTAGTATAGGCAGGGAGTTGAGAGAAAACATCGAAGCTTTCTTT	CASSIGRELRENIEAFF
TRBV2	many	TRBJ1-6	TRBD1	TGTGCCAGCAGTGAAGCCGGGACAGCTAATTCACCCCTCCACTTT	CASSEAGTANSPLHF
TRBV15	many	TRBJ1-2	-	TGTGCCACCGCCCGCGAGCTGGACCGGTCCAGCTACACCTTC	CATARELDRSSYTF
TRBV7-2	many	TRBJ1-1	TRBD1	TGTGCCAGCAGCTTTCAGGGGGCTGGTGTTACTGAAGCTTTCTTT	CASSFQGAGVTEAFF
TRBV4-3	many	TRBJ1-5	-	TGCGCCAGCAGCCAAGATAGAGGTTGGCCCCAGCATTTT	CASSQDRGWPQHF
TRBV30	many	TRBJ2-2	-	TGTGCCTGGAGCTGGGGCAGGGTTAACACCGGGGAGCTGTTTTTT	CAWSWGRVNTGELFF
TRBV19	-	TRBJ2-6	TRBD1	TGTGCCACAAGACAGGGGGCGTTTGGGGCCAACGTCCTGACTTTC	CATRQGAFGANVLTF
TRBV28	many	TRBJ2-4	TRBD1	TGTGCCAGCAGTCAAGACAGGGTTAATGCTCAGTACTTC	CASSQDRVNAQYF
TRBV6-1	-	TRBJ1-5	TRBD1	TGTGCCAGCAGCCTCGGGACAGGGAATAGCAATCAGCCCCAGCATTTT	CASSLGTGNSNQPQHF
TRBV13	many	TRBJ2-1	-	TGTGCCAGCAGCTCGCCGGGACCCAATGAGCAGTTCTTC	CASSSPGPNEQFF
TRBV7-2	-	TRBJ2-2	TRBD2	TGTGCCAGCAGCTTCCCGGGACTAGCGGGAGGGCCTGGAGACACCGGGGAGCTGTTTTTT	CASSFPGLAGGPGDTGELFF